The 13 T cell receptor beta chains below all came from one sample that was sequenced in a study of monozygotic twins with inflammatory bowel disease. TCRdb re-analyzed the 5' RACE reads; it lists each CDR3 protein once, without DNA. This sample carries around 150,000 distinct CDR3 sequences, with about 2.7% going to the ten biggest clones. The sample consisted of blood. The receptors here all came from a human donor with ulcerative colitis or Crohn's disease, or a healthy co-twin of an affected twin (not recorded which).

The gene calls are TRBV9 and TRBJ2-7; with no DNA, the TCRdb D assignment of TRBD1 cannot be verified. Germline values: CDR1 SGDLS, CDR2 YYNGEE. This CDR3 comprises 15 residues. CDR3 region: CASSVDDRFSYEQYF.

CDR3 loop: CASSRGLFDETQYF. The chain couples TRBV5-1 to TRBJ2-5; the D gene TCRdb calls, TRBD2, cannot be checked with no DNA. The CDR3 consists of 14 residues. Germline V gene data show CDR1 as SGHRS and CDR2 as YFSETQ.

This chain joins TRBV12-3 or TRBV12-4 and TRBJ2-3; the TRBD1 assignment by TCRdb is unverifiable without DNA. This CDR3 region has 16 residues. CDR3 residues: CVSGSRGQASTDTQYF.

This chain connects TRBV4-3 to TRBJ1-2; without DNA, the TCRdb call of TRBD1 cannot be checked. This CDR3 spans 13 amino acids. Germline V CDR1 and CDR2: LGHNA, YSLEER. CDR3 residues: CASSQVAGVRDTF.

This chain connects TRBV12-3 or TRBV12-4 to TRBJ1-5; no DNA is available, so the TRBD1 call from TCRdb remains unchecked. There are 15 residues in the CDR3. The CDR3 sequence: CASSSDREGNQPQHF.

The chain links TRBV5-1 to TRBJ1-1; the TCRdb D gene call, TRBD1, has no DNA to confirm it. The CDR3 runs to 15 residues. Germline CDR1 is SGHRS and CDR2 is YFSETQ. The CDR3 sequence: CASSLEGQGVAEAFF.

This chain connects TRBV29-1 to TRBJ2-3; there is no DNA to check the TCRdb D call of TRBD2. CDR1 is SQVTM, CDR2 ANQGSEA, per germline. The CDR3 sequence is 17 residues long. This CDR3 reads CSVASPRAGLHADTQYF.

The V gene is TRBV5-1, the J gene TRBJ2-1; the D gene TCRdb calls, TRBD2, cannot be checked with no DNA. CDR1 SGHRS and CDR2 YFSETQ come from the germline V gene. The length of the CDR3 is 15 residues. The CDR3 here is CASSVTSGAYNEQFF.

This chain links TRBV5-1 with TRBJ2-3; TCRdb lists TRBD2, though no DNA is available to test this call. Germline CDR1 reads SGHRS; CDR2 reads YFSETQ. This CDR3 has 15 residues. This CDR3 is CASSLAGGDGDTQYF.

V gene TRBV10-3 combines with J gene TRBJ2-7; absent DNA, TCRdb's TRBD1 call cannot be checked. Germline V gene lookup returns CDR1 ENHRY and CDR2 SYGVKD. The CDR3 has 13 amino acids. CDR3 amino acids: CAIGGQGDYEQYF.

The chain carries TRBV24-1 and TRBJ2-3. CDR3 length: 12 amino acids. CDR1 and CDR2 (germline): KGHDR, SFDVKD. The CDR3 protein is CATSDPTDTQYF.

The chain joins TRBV7-8 to TRBJ1-1; lacking DNA, the TRBD1 call made by TCRdb goes unchecked. This CDR3 region has 16 residues. Germline lookup yields CDR1 SGHVS and CDR2 FQNEAQ. Here the CDR3 reads CASSLVTGGAGTEAFF.

The CDR3 is CASSVAHGQGHGYTF. The J gene is TRBJ1-2, the V gene TRBV9; the D gene TCRdb calls, TRBD1, cannot be checked with no DNA. In germline, CDR1 is SGDLS, CDR2 YYNGEE. The CDR3 totals 15 residues.